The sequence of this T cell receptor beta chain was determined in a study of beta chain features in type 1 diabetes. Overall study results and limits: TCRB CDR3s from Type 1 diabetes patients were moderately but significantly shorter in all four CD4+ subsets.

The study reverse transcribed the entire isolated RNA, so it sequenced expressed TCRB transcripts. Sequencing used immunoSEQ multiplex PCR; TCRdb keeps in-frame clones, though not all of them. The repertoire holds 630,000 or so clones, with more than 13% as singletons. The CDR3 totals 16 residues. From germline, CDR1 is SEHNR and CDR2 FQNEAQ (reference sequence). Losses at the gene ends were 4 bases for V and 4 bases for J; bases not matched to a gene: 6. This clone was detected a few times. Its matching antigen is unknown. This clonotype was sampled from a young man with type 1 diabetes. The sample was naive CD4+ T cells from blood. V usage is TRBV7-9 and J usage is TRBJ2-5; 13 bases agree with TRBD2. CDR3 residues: CASSSGLAGRGETQYF. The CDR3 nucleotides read TGTGCCAGCAGCTCGGGACTAGCGGGAAGAGGAGAGACCCAGTACTTC.